Detailed here is one T cell receptor beta chain. This specimen belongs to a study of shared clonotypes between healthy human individuals. Study-level background: Per donor, three plates held CD4 naive cells, three held CD4 memory, two held CD8 naive and one held CD8 memory.

Adult donors, all healthy and HIV-negative, had no recent acute infections or vaccinations. Subsets obtained from CD4+ cells comprised CD45RA+ naive and CD45RA-negative memory cells. The method was immunoSEQ multiplex PCR; TCRdb's version includes in-frame clones alone and lacks a portion of them. Among 150,000 to 200,000 clones listed, 65% to 70% were seen once. V lost 1 base and J 4 bases, leaving 9 bases between the germline ends. CDR1 is SGHKS and CDR2 is YYEKEE in the germline V gene (reference sequence). The length of the CDR3 is 14 residues. The clonotype was recovered from a man aged 25 to 40 in good health. The rearrangement joins TRBV5-5 to TRBJ1-5; TRBD1 might be the D (5 bases). The sample taken for sequencing was memory CD4+ T cells sorted from blood. The subset was: CD45RA-negative fraction. CDR3 DNA sequence: TGTGCCAGCAGCTTGCAGGGTGTAAATCAGCCCCAGCATTTT. Amino acids: CASSLQGVNQPQHF.